This is a list of T cell receptor beta chains from one sample in a study of T-cell memory formation after mild COVID-19. TCRdb reanalysed the 5' RACE reads using MiXCR and keeps one entry per CDR3 protein. The table shows 270,000 or so distinct CDR3 sequences, with 16% occurring only once. The sample comprised PBMCs or a T cell subset sorted from them (not recorded which). These receptors were collected from a man aged 18 to 29 who had mild COVID-19 (a few samples of this study predate the infection). Cell type and time point are not known. Each CDR3 is given with its conserved first and last residue. D genes are given only for firm matches. Size values are once, few and many counts, or a class for expanded clones, and some rows have none.

len	d_gene	j_gene	abundance	v_gene	CDR3nt	CDR3aa
16	NA	TRBJ2-1	few	TRBV4-3	TGCGCCAGCAGCCAAAGCCAAACCCGGCAGGGCAGCGAGCAGTTCTTC	CASSQSQTRQGSEQFF
15	TRBD2	TRBJ2-2	many	TRBV7-9	TGTGCCAGCAGACCTGGACTAGCGGGCACCGGGGAGCTGTTTTTT	CASRPGLAGTGELFF
14	TRBD1	TRBJ1-4	NA	TRBV6-5	TGTGCCAGCAGTCACAGGGGAGGACGAGAAAAACTGTTTTTT	CASSHRGGREKLFF
12	NA	TRBJ2-1	many	TRBV7-2	TGTGCCAGCAGCTTCGGACGTGTGGAGCAGTTCTTC	CASSFGRVEQFF
15	NA	TRBJ2-1	NA	TRBV7-3	TGTGCCAGCAGCTTAAACAGTGGCCGGGTCAATGAGCAGTTCTTC	CASSLNSGRVNEQFF
12	NA	TRBJ2-5	few	TRBV11-2	TGTGCCAGCAGCTTGCGGAGACAGGTCCAGTACTTC	CASSLRRQVQYF
13	NA	TRBJ1-6	NA	TRBV2	TGTGCCAGCAGGGAATACCCTGGTTCACCCCTCCACTTT	CASREYPGSPLHF
14	NA	TRBJ2-2	NA	TRBV6-5	TGTGCCAGCAGTTACTCGAGGCCGGCCGGGGAGCTGTTTTTT	CASSYSRPAGELFF
15	NA	TRBJ1-1	NA	TRBV4-2	TGTGCCAGCAGCCAAGGGTGGGGGGATAGTACTGAAGCTTTCTTT	CASSQGWGDSTEAFF
14	NA	TRBJ2-3	few	TRBV11-2	TGTGCCAGCAGCTTTCAGGGTAACGGAGATACGCAGTATTTT	CASSFQGNGDTQYF
16	TRBD2	TRBJ2-3	NA	TRBV20-1	TGCAGTGCTAGTTCCCTAGCGGGGGGTAGCACAGATACGCAGTATTTT	CSASSLAGGSTDTQYF
14	NA	TRBJ2-5	NA	TRBV5-5	TGTGCCAGCAGCTTGGGGGCTCCCATAGAGACCAAGTACTTC	CASSLGAPIETKYF
14	NA	TRBJ2-1	few	TRBV11-1	TGTGCCAGCAGCTTAGGGGGAGAGGTTTATGAGCAGTTCTTC	CASSLGGEVYEQFF
15	NA	TRBJ2-3	many	TRBV5-1	TGCGCCAGCAGCTTGGCCCCCATCCGAGGAGATACGCAGTATTTT	CASSLAPIRGDTQYF
15	NA	TRBJ2-3	NA	TRBV7-3	TGTGCCAGCAGCTTATTAGGAGAGGATACAGATACGCAGTATTTT	CASSLLGEDTDTQYF
12	NA	TRBJ2-2	NA	TRBV29-1	TGCAGCGTTGGAGCAGACACCGGGGAGCTGTTTTTT	CSVGADTGELFF
13	TRBD1	TRBJ1-2	NA	TRBV7-2	TGTGCCAGCAGCTCGGACAGGCGTAATGGCTACACCTTC	CASSSDRRNGYTF
15	TRBD1	TRBJ2-1	many	TRBV4-2	TGTGCCAGCAGCCTGGGACAGGGTCCCTACAATGAGCAGTTCTTC	CASSLGQGPYNEQFF
16	TRBD1	TRBJ2-3	few	TRBV6-2/TRBV6-3	TGTGCCAGCAGTTACGCCGGACAGGGGGCTACAGATACGCAGTATTTT	CASSYAGQGATDTQYF
13	TRBD2	TRBJ2-5	NA	TRBV6-5	TGTGCCAGCAGGAGGACTAGTCAGGAGACCCAGTACTTC	CASRRTSQETQYF
17	TRBD2	TRBJ2-3	few	TRBV5-1	TGCGCCAGCTCCGTGGCTAGCGGGGGGGACAGCACAGATACGCAGTATTTT	CASSVASGGDSTDTQYF
15	TRBD1	TRBJ2-3	few	TRBV3-1	TGTGCCAGCAGCCAAGATGGGACAGGGGGGGATACGCAGTATTTT	CASSQDGTGGDTQYF
15	TRBD1	TRBJ1-2	few	TRBV6-2/TRBV6-3	TGTGCCAGCAGTTACTCTTCTGACAGGGTGCCCGGCTACACCTTC	CASSYSSDRVPGYTF
14	TRBD1	TRBJ2-3	few	TRBV10-3	TGTGCCATCAGTGGGGGGACAGGGCGAGATACGCAGTATTTT	CAISGGTGRDTQYF
14	TRBD2	TRBJ2-3	few	TRBV7-9	TGTGCCAGCAGCTTAGTGACTAGCTGGGATACGCAGTATTTT	CASSLVTSWDTQYF
13	TRBD2	TRBJ2-3	NA	TRBV5-5	TGTGCCAGCAGCCCCTGGCGGGGGGGCTTGCAGTATTTT	CASSPWRGGLQYF
14	NA	TRBJ1-2	many	TRBV6-6	TGTGCCAGCAGTTACCCGGACGACCTGGGCGGCTACACCTTC	CASSYPDDLGGYTF
13	NA	TRBJ2-7	NA	TRBV19	TGTGCCAGTAGTATAGACTGGGGCGGCGAGCAGTACTTC	CASSIDWGGEQYF
16	TRBD2	TRBJ2-2	few	TRBV5-1	TGCGCCAGCAGCTTGGCCCAGCGGGGGAACACCGGGGAGCTGTTTTTT	CASSLAQRGNTGELFF